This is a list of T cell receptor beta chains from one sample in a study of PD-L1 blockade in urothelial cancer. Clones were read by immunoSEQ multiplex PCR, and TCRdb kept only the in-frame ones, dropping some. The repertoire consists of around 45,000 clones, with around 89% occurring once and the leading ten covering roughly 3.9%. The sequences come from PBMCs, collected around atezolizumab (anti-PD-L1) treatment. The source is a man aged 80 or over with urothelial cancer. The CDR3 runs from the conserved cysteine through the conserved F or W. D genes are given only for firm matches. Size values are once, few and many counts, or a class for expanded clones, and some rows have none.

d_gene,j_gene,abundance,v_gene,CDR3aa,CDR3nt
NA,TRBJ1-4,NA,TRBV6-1,CASSESMGWQGGNEKLFF,TGTGCCAGCAGTGAATCCATGGGATGGCAGGGAGGTAATGAAAAACTGTTTTTT
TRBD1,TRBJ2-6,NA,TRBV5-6,CASSLGQGGANVLTF,TGTGCCAGCAGCTTGGGACAGGGGGGGGCCAACGTCCTGACTTTC
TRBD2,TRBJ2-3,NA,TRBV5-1,CASSLLGGSTDTQYF,TGCGCCAGCAGCTTGTTGGGGGGGAGCACAGATACGCAGTATTTT
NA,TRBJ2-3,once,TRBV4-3,CASSLSGVPDTQYF,TGCGCCAGCAGCTTGTCCGGGGTGCCAGATACGCAGTATTTT
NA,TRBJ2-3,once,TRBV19,CASSTRDDYFF,TGTGCCAGTAGTACGCGGGACGATTACTTTTTT
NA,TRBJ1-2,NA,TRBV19,CASSAKTTGTYGYTF,TGTGCCAGTAGTGCCAAAACTACAGGGACCTATGGCTACACCTTC
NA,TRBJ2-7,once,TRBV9,CASSVGQGGIDEQYF,TGTGCCAGCAGCGTAGGACAGGGAGGTATCGACGAGCAGTACTTC
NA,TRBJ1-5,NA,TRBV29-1,CSVQENSNQPQHF,TGCAGCGTTCAGGAAAATAGCAATCAGCCCCAGCATTTT
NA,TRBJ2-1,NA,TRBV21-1,CASSKEEQFF,TGTGCCAGCAGCAAGGAGGAGCAGTTCTTC
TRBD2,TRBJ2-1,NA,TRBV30,CAWRLLAGISEQFF,TGTGCCTGGAGGTTACTAGCGGGAATTAGTGAGCAGTTCTTC
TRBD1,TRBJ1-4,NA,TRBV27,CASSLTDPTGRNEKLFF,TGTGCCAGCAGTTTAACGGACCCGACAGGGAGGAATGAAAAACTGTTTTTT
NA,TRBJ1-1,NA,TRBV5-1,CASSLALTANTEAFF,TGCGCCAGCAGCTTGGCCCTGACAGCTAACACTGAAGCTTTCTTT
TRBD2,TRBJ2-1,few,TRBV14,CASRSTSGSYNEQFF,TGTGCCAGCAGGTCGACTAGCGGGAGCTACAATGAGCAGTTCTTC
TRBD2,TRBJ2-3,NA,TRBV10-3,CAISAASGTSTDTQYF,TGTGCCATCAGTGCGGCTAGCGGGACTAGCACAGATACGCAGTATTTT
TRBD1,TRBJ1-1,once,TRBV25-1,CATVLTGGRQAFF,TGTGCCACCGTCTTAACAGGGGGTCGCCAAGCTTTCTTT
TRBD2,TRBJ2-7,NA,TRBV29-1,CSALPVAGGLQYF,TGCAGCGCCCTGCCGGTAGCGGGAGGGTTGCAGTACTTC
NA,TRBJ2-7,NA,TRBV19,CASSIQGGTYEQYF,TGTGCCAGTAGTATACAGGGGGGCACCTACGAGCAGTACTTC
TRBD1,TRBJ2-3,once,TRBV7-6,CASSPGTGGARTDTQYF,TGTGCCAGCAGCCCGGGGACAGGGGGCGCGAGAACAGATACGCAGTATTTT
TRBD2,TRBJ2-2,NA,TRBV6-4,CASSSGSTGELFF,TGTGCCAGCAGTAGCGGGAGCACCGGGGAGCTGTTTTTT
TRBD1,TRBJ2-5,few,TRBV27,CASTRDRGRGTQYF,TGTGCCAGCACCCGGGACAGGGGGCGGGGGACCCAGTACTTC
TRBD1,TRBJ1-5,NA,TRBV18,CASSRGTGLNQPQHF,TGTGCCAGCTCACGAGGGACAGGGCTAAATCAGCCCCAGCATTTT
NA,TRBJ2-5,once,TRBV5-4,CASSNSPLETQYF,TGTGCCAGCAGCAACTCCCCTTTGGAGACCCAGTACTTC
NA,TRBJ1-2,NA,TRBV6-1,CASSPGESGYTF,TGTGCCAGCAGTCCAGGGGAATCAGGCTACACCTTC
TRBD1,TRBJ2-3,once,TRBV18,CASSPRTGGTDTQYF,TGTGCCAGCTCACCACGGACAGGGGGCACAGATACGCAGTATTTT
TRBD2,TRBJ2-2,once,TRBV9,CASSASGRAGGELFF,TGTGCCAGCAGCGCGAGCGGGAGGGCCGGCGGGGAGCTGTTTTTT
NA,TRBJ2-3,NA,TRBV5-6,CASSFRRVIDTDTQYF,TGTGCCAGCAGCTTCCGGAGGGTGATAGACACAGATACGCAGTATTTT
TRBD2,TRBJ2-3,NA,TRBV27,CASSLGLAGVTDTQYF,TGTGCCAGCAGTTTAGGGCTAGCGGGTGTCACAGATACGCAGTATTTT
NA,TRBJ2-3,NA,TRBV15,CATSRRGGGGRTDTQYF,TGTGCCACCAGCAGGAGGGGGGGTGGCGGGAGAACAGATACGCAGTATTTT
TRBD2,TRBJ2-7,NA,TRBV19,CASSRGGETYEQYF,TGTGCCAGTAGTAGGGGGGGGGAAACCTACGAGCAGTACTTC
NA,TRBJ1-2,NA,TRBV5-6,CASSPGNYGYTF,TGTGCCAGCAGCCCCGGGAACTATGGCTACACCTTC
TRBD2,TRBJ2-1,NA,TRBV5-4,CASSLALAGGHEQFF,TGTGCCAGCAGCTTGGCCCTAGCGGGAGGTCATGAGCAGTTCTTC
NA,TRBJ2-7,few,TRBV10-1,CASLEGVKDEQYF,TGCGCCAGCTTGGAAGGGGTCAAGGACGAGCAGTACTTC
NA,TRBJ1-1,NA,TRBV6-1,CASSEPPVAEAFF,TGTGCCAGCAGTGAACCCCCGGTAGCTGAAGCTTTCTTT
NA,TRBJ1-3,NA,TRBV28,CASSRYGTSSGNTIYF,TGTGCCAGCAGTCGGTACGGGACATCCTCTGGAAACACCATATATTTT
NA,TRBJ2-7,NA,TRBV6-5,CASRPPGYSYEQYF,TGTGCCAGCAGACCTCCGGGATACTCCTACGAGCAGTACTTC
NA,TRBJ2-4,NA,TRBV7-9,CASSLELAKNIQYF,TGTGCCAGCAGCTTAGAACTAGCCAAAAACATTCAGTACTTC
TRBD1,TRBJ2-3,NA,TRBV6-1,CASSEGTGGPDTQYF,TGTGCCAGCAGTGAGGGGACAGGGGGCCCAGATACGCAGTATTTT
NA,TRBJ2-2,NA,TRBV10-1,CASMRDPSTGELFF,TGCGCCAGCATGCGGGACCCCAGCACCGGGGAGCTGTTTTTT
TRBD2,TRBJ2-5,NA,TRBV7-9,CASSRGRTSQETQYF,TGTGCCAGCAGCCGTGGCAGGACTAGCCAAGAGACCCAGTACTTC
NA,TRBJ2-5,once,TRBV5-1,CASSPAVGVETQYF,TGCGCCAGCAGCCCTGCAGTCGGGGTAGAGACCCAGTACTTC
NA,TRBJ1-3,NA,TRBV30,CAWSRGRAGNTIYF,TGTGCCTGGTCCCGGGGTAGGGCTGGAAACACCATATATTTT
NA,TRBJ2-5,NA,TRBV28,CASRGGAKETQYF,TGTGCCAGCAGGGGGGGGGCTAAGGAGACCCAGTACTTC
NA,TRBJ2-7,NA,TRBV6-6,CASSYSRGGEQYF,TGTGCCAGCAGTTACTCGAGGGGGGGCGAGCAGTACTTC
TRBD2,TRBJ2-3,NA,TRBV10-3,CAISDGLADSTDTQYF,TGTGCCATCAGTGATGGACTAGCGGACTCCACAGATACGCAGTATTTT
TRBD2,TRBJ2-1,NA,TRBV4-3,CASSHFSGNAYNEQFF,TGCGCCAGCAGCCACTTTAGCGGGAACGCCTACAATGAGCAGTTCTTC
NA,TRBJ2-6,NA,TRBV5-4,CASSLEMGAGANVLTF,TGTGCCAGCAGCTTGGAAATGGGCGCTGGGGCCAACGTCCTGACTTTC
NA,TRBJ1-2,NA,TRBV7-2,CASSPSRGALGYTF,TGTGCCAGCAGCCCCAGTCGGGGGGCGCTTGGCTACACCTTC
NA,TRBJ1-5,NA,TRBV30,CAWRSGNQPQHF,TGTGCCTGGAGGAGCGGAAATCAGCCCCAGCATTTT
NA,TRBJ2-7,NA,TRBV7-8,CASSRRPALGVEQYF,TGTGCCAGCAGTCGCAGGCCTGCCCTGGGAGTTGAGCAGTACTTC
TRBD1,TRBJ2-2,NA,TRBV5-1,CASSQAPGTANTGELFF,TGCGCCAGCAGCCAAGCCCCCGGGACAGCGAACACCGGGGAGCTGTTTTTT
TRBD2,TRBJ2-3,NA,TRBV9,CASSVAGGSGTDTQYF,TGTGCCAGCAGCGTAGCAGGCGGGAGCGGCACAGATACGCAGTATTTT
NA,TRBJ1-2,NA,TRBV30,CAWSVGEGYGYTF,TGTGCCTGGAGTGTAGGTGAGGGCTATGGCTACACCTTC
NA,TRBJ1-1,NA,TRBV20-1,CRGSRGTEAFF,TGCAGGGGGAGCAGGGGCACTGAAGCTTTCTTT
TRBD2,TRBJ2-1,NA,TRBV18,CASSPQTSGNLNEQFF,TGTGCCAGCTCACCACAAACTAGCGGGAATCTGAATGAGCAGTTCTTC
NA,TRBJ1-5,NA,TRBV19,CASSIKGGGGNQPQHF,TGTGCCAGTAGTATAAAGGGGGGAGGGGGCAATCAGCCCCAGCATTTT
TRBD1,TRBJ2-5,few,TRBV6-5,CASSPTGGETQYF,TGTGCCAGCAGCCCAACAGGGGGAGAGACCCAGTACTTC
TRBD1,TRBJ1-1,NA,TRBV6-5,CASSYTAGGLNTEAFF,TGTGCCAGCAGTTACACGGCAGGGGGTTTGAACACTGAAGCTTTCTTT